Listed below are T cell receptor beta chains from one sample, sequenced in a study of blood T cell repertoires in COVID-19. Method: immunoSEQ multiplex PCR; TCRdb's copy keeps in-frame clones and lacks some. The table lists 78,000 or so clones, about 89% of them singletons. Sequencing was carried out using peripheral blood. Receptors were obtained from a man aged 45-65 years with active or convalescent COVID-19. The CDR3 runs from the conserved cysteine through the conserved F or W.

CASSRDSGGSYEQYF,TRBJ2-7,TRBV7-2,15
CATHIAGAGTGELFF,TRBJ2-2,TRBV27,15
CASTKWAPNTEAFF,TRBJ1-1,TRBV19,14
CAATRGRGREKLFF,TRBJ1-4,TRBV28,14
CASSSRGANEKLFF,TRBJ1-4,TRBV5-1,14
CASSIRAQPQHF,TRBJ1-5,TRBV19,12
CASSLGGTDSPLHF,TRBJ1-6,TRBV18,14
CASSYSPGTSTDTQYF,TRBJ2-3,TRBV6-2/TRBV6-3,16
CASKPGQGYNEQFF,TRBJ2-1,TRBV5-1,14
CAWSPRYTEAFF,TRBJ1-1,TRBV30,12
CASSGFQEGEAFF,TRBJ1-1,TRBV2,13
CASSPRGGGNADTQYF,TRBJ2-3,TRBV11-2,16
CASNLMTVQETQYF,TRBJ2-5,TRBV2,14
CASSQAGSRGYTF,TRBJ1-2,TRBV14,13
CASSLSPETARAGYTF,TRBJ1-2,TRBV7-2,16
CASSYYGQGSSGNTIYF,TRBJ1-3,TRBV6-2/TRBV6-3,17
CASSLGGAVDEKLFF,TRBJ1-4,TRBV27,15
CASSARDRESTEAFF,TRBJ1-1,TRBV4-1,15
CASTGGAVSYNEQFF,TRBJ2-1,TRBV7-2,15
CASSPETGGHSPLHF,TRBJ1-6,TRBV18,15
CASSRGTERPVEQYF,TRBJ2-7,TRBV5-1,15
CASSTQGAGYTF,TRBJ1-2,TRBV6-5,12
CASSRQDIAYEQYF,TRBJ2-7,TRBV10-2,14
CASSVVGDREAEQYF,TRBJ2-7,TRBV9,15
CASSPRIGTVNTGELFF,TRBJ2-2,TRBV5-8,17
CASSQEALRSGNTIYF,TRBJ1-3,TRBV3-1/TRBV3-2,16
CASSIQTGGLETQYF,TRBJ2-5,TRBV19,15
CASSLQTPRRDTQYF,TRBJ2-3,TRBV5-1,15